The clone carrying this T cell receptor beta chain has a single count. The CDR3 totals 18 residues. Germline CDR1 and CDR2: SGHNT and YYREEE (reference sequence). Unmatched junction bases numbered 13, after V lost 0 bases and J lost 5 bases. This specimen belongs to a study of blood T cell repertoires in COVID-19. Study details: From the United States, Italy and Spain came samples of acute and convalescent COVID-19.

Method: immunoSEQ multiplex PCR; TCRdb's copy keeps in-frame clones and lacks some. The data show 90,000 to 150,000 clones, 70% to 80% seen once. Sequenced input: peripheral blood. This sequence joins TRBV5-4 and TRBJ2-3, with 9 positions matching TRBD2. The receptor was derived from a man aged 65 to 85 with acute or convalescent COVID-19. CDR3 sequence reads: CASSLGGPGGGAVDTQYF. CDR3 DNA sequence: TGTGCCAGCAGCTTGGGGGGCCCTGGCGGGGGGGCCGTAGATACGCAGTATTTT.